Listed below are T cell receptor beta chains from one sample, sequenced in a study of shared clonotypes between healthy human individuals. This table comes from immunoSEQ multiplex PCR, and its TCRdb copy is limited to in-frame clones, with some not included. The table includes 2 million to 2.5 million clones, about nine tenths detected once. The specimen was naive CD4+ T cells from PBMCs. These receptors all come from a man aged 18 to 30 in good health. Some clones in this sample may be carry-over from other donors' samples. Both conserved end residues are part of each CDR3. Fields, in order: D gene, clone size, V gene, J gene, CDR3 DNA, CDR3 protein. D genes are given only for firm matches. Size tells how often a clone was seen (once, few, many) or the class of an expanded clone, and some rows leave it out.

TRBD1	NA	TRBV27	TRBJ2-3	TGTGCCAGCAGGGTAACAGGGGGAACGCAGTATTTT	CASRVTGGTQYF
NA	NA	TRBV29-1	TRBJ1-4	TGCAGCGCCTCTTCCGGGACGGAAAAACTGTTTTTT	CSASSGTEKLFF
NA	NA	TRBV11-2	TRBJ1-6	TGTGCCAGCAGCTTAGGTTCGGCGGGGAATTCACCCCTCCACTTT	CASSLGSAGNSPLHF
NA	NA	TRBV5-1	TRBJ1-5	TGCGCCAGCAGCTTGGGAGGGACCAATCAGCCCCAGCATTTT	CASSLGGTNQPQHF
TRBD2	NA	TRBV9	TRBJ2-1	TGTGCCAGCAGCGCGCAGGGCAGCGGGAGAACGAATGAGCAGTTCTTC	CASSAQGSGRTNEQFF
TRBD1	NA	TRBV29-1	TRBJ2-3	TGCAGCGTCCGGGACAGGGGTTTGCCTAGCACAGATACGCAGTATTTT	CSVRDRGLPSTDTQYF
NA	few	TRBV15	TRBJ1-1	TGTGCCACCAGCAGAGAGGCCAGCTTTATGAACACTGAAGCTTTCTTT	CATSREASFMNTEAFF
TRBD1	NA	TRBV5-6	TRBJ1-2	TGTGCCAGCAGCCGCGGGACAGGGGTCTATGGCTACACCTTC	CASSRGTGVYGYTF
NA	NA	TRBV10-3	TRBJ2-7	TGTGCCATCAGTGAAGAACAGGGTCAGCGCGAGCAGTACTTC	CAISEEQGQREQYF
TRBD2	NA	TRBV18	TRBJ2-1	TGTGCCAGCTCACCACTAGCGGGCGATTACAATGAGCAGTTCTTC	CASSPLAGDYNEQFF
NA	NA	TRBV11-2	TRBJ1-1	TGTGCCAGCAGCTCGACTCAAGTGGTAGGCGACACTGAAGCTTTCTTT	CASSSTQVVGDTEAFF
NA	few	TRBV28	TRBJ1-1	TGTGCCAGCAGTTTGCGCATGGGGCGGGTCACTGAAGCTTTCTTT	CASSLRMGRVTEAFF
NA	NA	TRBV28	TRBJ2-2	TGTGCCAGCGGAGGCTTTGGGGAGCTGTTTTTT	CASGGFGELFF
NA	NA	TRBV5-1	TRBJ2-1	TGCGCCAGCAGCTTGGCCCTCCGCAATGAGCAGTTCTTC	CASSLALRNEQFF
NA	NA	TRBV28	TRBJ1-4	TGTGCCAGCAGTTTATTGTCAGGCGGGGGTAAACGTGAAAAACTGTTTTTT	CASSLLSGGGKREKLFF
NA	NA	TRBV6-5	TRBJ1-1	TGTGCCTCGGGGCGGTCTGGGACTGAAGCTTTCTTT	CASGRSGTEAFF
TRBD2	NA	TRBV18	TRBJ2-2	TGTGCCAGCTCACCACAGATGACTAGCGGGAGATCGAACACCGGGGAGCTGTTTTTT	CASSPQMTSGRSNTGELFF
NA	NA	TRBV9	TRBJ1-2	TGTGCCAGCAGCGTAGAACCGTTAAACTATGGCTACACCTTC	CASSVEPLNYGYTF
NA	NA	TRBV30	TRBJ1-1	TGTGCCTGGGGCCGGACGGCTGAAGCTTTCTTT	CAWGRTAEAFF
TRBD1	NA	TRBV14	TRBJ2-7	TGTGCCAGCAGCCAGGCCGGGACAGCGAGGTCCTACGAGCAGTACTTC	CASSQAGTARSYEQYF
NA	few	TRBV4-2	TRBJ1-2	TGTGCCAGCAGCCAAGAACAGTTGAATCACTATGGCTACACCTTC	CASSQEQLNHYGYTF
TRBD1	NA	TRBV7-2	TRBJ2-2	TGTGCCAGCAGCTTAAGGGGGACAGGGCACACCGGGGAGCTGTTTTTT	CASSLRGTGHTGELFF
NA	NA	TRBV9	TRBJ2-1	TGTGCCAGCAGCGTAGGCAGCGGGTCCTACAATGAGCAGTTCTTC	CASSVGSGSYNEQFF
TRBD1	once	TRBV18	TRBJ1-4	TGTGCCAGCTCACCTAACAGGGGTGAAAAACTGTTTTTT	CASSPNRGEKLFF
NA	NA	TRBV4-1	TRBJ2-3	TGCGCCAGCAGCCAGGGACGTGGGCGATCTAGCACAGATACGCAGTATTTT	CASSQGRGRSSTDTQYF
NA	NA	TRBV5-1	TRBJ2-5	TGCGCCAGCAGGCCTTCGAACAGAGAGACCCAGTACTTC	CASRPSNRETQYF
TRBD1	NA	TRBV19	TRBJ1-5	TGTGCCAGTAGTGCCCGACAGGGGGCTCAGCCCCAGCATTTT	CASSARQGAQPQHF
TRBD1	NA	TRBV2	TRBJ1-5	TGTGCCAGCAGTGAAAGGACAGGGGATCAGCCCCAGCATTTT	CASSERTGDQPQHF
NA	once	TRBV15	TRBJ2-1	TGTGCCACCAGCAAGGAAAATGAGCAGTTCTTC	CATSKENEQFF
NA	NA	TRBV6-6	TRBJ2-1	TGTGCCAGCAGTAATCGATGGGGGGACTCCTACAATGAGCAGTTCTTC	CASSNRWGDSYNEQFF
TRBD2	NA	TRBV9	TRBJ2-7	TGTGCCAGCAGCGTAGCTAGCGGGAGACCCTACGAGCAGTACTTC	CASSVASGRPYEQYF
NA	NA	TRBV6-5	TRBJ1-2	TGTGCCAGCCGCAAAGACAGTAACTATGGCTACACCTTC	CASRKDSNYGYTF
NA	NA	TRBV4-1	TRBJ1-1	TGCGCCAGCAGCCAAGTGGTGAGGGGTTGGACTGAAGCTTTCTTT	CASSQVVRGWTEAFF
NA	few	TRBV28	TRBJ1-1	TGTGCCAGCAGCCCTACAAACCTTGCACACACTGAAGCTTTCTTT	CASSPTNLAHTEAFF
NA	NA	TRBV5-6	TRBJ2-5	TGTGCCAGCAGCTTTTATTCCCGGGAGACCCAGTACTTC	CASSFYSRETQYF
NA	NA	TRBV28	TRBJ2-7	TGTGCCAGCAGTCCACAATACCACCTGGGACCCTATTACGAGCAGTACTTC	CASSPQYHLGPYYEQYF
TRBD1	NA	TRBV6-1	TRBJ2-7	TGTGCCAGCAGTATACAGGGGGAGGTGTACGAGCAGTACTTC	CASSIQGEVYEQYF
NA	NA	TRBV7-9	TRBJ1-5	TGTGCCAGCAGCTTACAGGGAGGGGTCAATCAGCCCCAGCATTTT	CASSLQGGVNQPQHF
NA	NA	TRBV28	TRBJ1-2	TGTGCCAGCAGCCTTTCGGGGGGGCGGGTCGATGGCTACACCTTC	CASSLSGGRVDGYTF
NA	once	TRBV7-2	TRBJ1-1	TGTGCCAGCAGCTTAGCAGGGGGGGTGAACACTGAAGCTTTCTTT	CASSLAGGVNTEAFF
TRBD1	NA	TRBV10-2	TRBJ2-1	TGCGCCAGCAGTGATACCGGGACAGGGCAGTTCTTC	CASSDTGTGQFF
TRBD2	NA	TRBV5-1	TRBJ2-1	TGCGCCAGCAGCGCGGGACTAGGGATTGAGCAGTTCTTC	CASSAGLGIEQFF
NA	once	TRBV6-5	TRBJ1-1	TGTGCCAGCAGTTACTCTTCCCCCAGAAACACTGAAGCTTTCTTT	CASSYSSPRNTEAFF